This TCR beta chain was identified during a study of tumor and adjacent non-tumor tissue in lung cancer. Whole-study context: The patients, around 9 men and five or six women, were roughly 30 to 76 with stage I to III disease. Millions of productive TCRbeta reads were obtained per sample on average.

The template was RNA from unsorted bulk tissue. More than 3 cm separated this lung sample from the edge of the tumor. A modified ARM-PCR protocol with three rounds of nested PCR amplified TCRbeta. TCRdb analysed the multiplex PCR reads with MiXCR anew, one entry per CDR3 protein. Among around 60,000 distinct CDR3 sequences listed, roughly two thirds were seen once. As to this clonotype: Its target is not known.

The CDR3 runs 13 residues. Germline CDR1 reads SGHAT; CDR2 reads FQNNGV. Trimming removed 9 bases at V and 8 bases at J, with 17 bases between. General study points: Top 100 clones took a larger repertoire share in normal lung. Shorter survival was associated with higher TCR diversity in tumors.

The specimen sequenced was distant non-tumor lung tissue. The rearrangement links TRBV11-2 to TRBJ2-1; D gene ambiguous. This TCR derives from a man aged 65 to 85 with non-small cell lung cancer. The CDR3 loop is CARSKRLDDEQFF. The CDR3 DNA is TGTGCCAGGAGTAAGCGTTTAGACGATGAGCAGTTCTTC. Together with reference TRBV11-2 and TRBJ2-1, the CDR3 gives the full variable domain: EAGVAQSPRYKIIEKRQSVAFWCNPISGHATLYWYQQILGQGPKLLIQFQNNGVVDDSQLPKDRFSAERLKGVDSTLKIQPAKLEDSAVYLCARSKRLDDEQFFGPGTRLTVL.